Sequencing of this T cell receptor (beta chain) was carried out in a study of CD8+CD57+ T cells in acquired aplastic anemia. This CDR3 comprises 15 residues. Trimming took 5 bases from V and 7 from J, leaving 18 bases between them. The germline V gene encodes CDR1 SGHNT and CDR2 YENEEA. Template material for TCR beta VDJ and CDR3 profiling consisted of genomic DNA. TCRdb used MiXCR to reprocess the reads, holding one entry per CDR3 protein. The profile shows 86,000 or so distinct CDR3 sequences, approximately 45% of them singletons. Study outcomes and limitations: Twenty-nine was the count of CD8+ CDR3 sequences that patients shared with controls.

This clonotype was seen more than once but under ten times. Its antigen is currently unknown. The sequencing sample was made of sorted CD4+, CD8+, or CD8+CD57+ T cells (not recorded which) from PBMCs. The TCR comes from a human donor in good health, serving as a control. This chain uses TRBV11-3 with TRBJ2-1; D possibly corresponds to TRBD1 (5 bases). CDR3 in amino acids: CASSDAAGPLNEQFF. Written as DNA, the CDR3 is TGTGCCAGCAGCGACGCGGCAGGGCCTTTGAATGAGCAGTTCTTC.